The 6 T cell receptor beta chains presented below share a single source sample, sequenced in a study of T cell repertoires in cytomegalovirus infection. One entry per CDR3 protein results from TCRdb running MiXCR on the reads. The table has fewer than 400,000 distinct CDR3 sequences, around 18% seen once. Sequenced material: PBMCs. All receptors come from a human donor in good health (CMV status not recorded). Some clones in this sample may be carry-over from other donors' samples.

This clonotype occurred many times. The rearrangement uses TRBV12-3 or TRBV12-4 and TRBJ1-5; TRBD1 is a possible D gene (5 bases). The CDR3 loop spans 15 amino acids. V was cut by 8 bases and J by 0 bases, with 14 bases left in between. The CDR3 bases are TGTGCCAGCTCAGGGTTGCTCTATAGCAATCAGCCCCAGCATTTT. Translated, it gives CASSGLLYSNQPQHF.

V and J are TRBV7-2 and TRBJ2-1; 9 nucleotides align to TRBD1. V dropped 10 bases and J dropped 10; count of bases not matched to a gene: 14. The CDR3 runs to 14 residues. Germline CDR1 reads SGHTA; CDR2 reads FQGNSA. DNA for the CDR3: TGTGCCACCCAGCGAGGGCGGGGGACAGGGGAGCAGTTCTTC. The encoded protein is CATQRGRGTGEQFF.

The J gene is TRBJ2-5, the V gene TRBV4-3; D possibly corresponds to TRBD1 (6 bases). Germline CDR1 and CDR2: LGHNA and YSLEER. The CDR3 has 16 amino acids. V lost 8 bases and J 1 base, leaving 20 bases between the germline ends. The CDR3 protein is CASDNLGHSCQETQYF. The CDR3 coding sequence is TGCGCCAGCGATAATCTGGGACATAGCTGCCAAGAGACCCAGTACTTC.

This clonotype was observed at least ten times. V gene TRBV7-2 combines with J gene TRBJ2-7; D remains ambiguous. There are 15 residues in the CDR3. The V end was cut by 0 bases, the J end by 2 bases, with 11 bases between. CDR1 and CDR2 (germline): SGHTA, FQGNSA. CDR3 loop: CASSLAALDTYEQYF. For the CDR3, the DNA is TGTGCCAGCAGCTTAGCGGCACTCGATACCTACGAGCAGTACTTC.

In DNA, the CDR3 is TGTGCCAGCAGCAACGCAGGGCCCGGGGAGCTGTTTTTT. It specifies CASSNAGPGELFF. The rearrangement uses TRBV7-7 and TRBJ2-2; D is possibly TRBD1 (5 bases). The CDR3 covers 13 residues. Trimming pared 5 bases from V and 6 bases from J, leaving 10 bases between. Germline V gene lookup returns CDR1 SSHAT and CDR2 FNYEAQ (reference sequence).

V is TRBV6-5 and J is TRBJ2-7; perhaps D is TRBD1 or TRBD2 (5 bases each). Per germline, CDR1 MNHEY and CDR2 SVGAGI. The V end lost 6 bases, the J end lost 6 bases, and 15 bases lay between the germline ends. CDR3 length equals 13 residues. CDR3 residues: CASRDDRGVEQYF. The CDR3 nucleotides are TGTGCCAGCAGGGACGATAGAGGGGTCGAGCAGTACTTC.